This entry is about one T cell receptor beta chain. The antigen remains unidentified. Sequencing relied on immunoSEQ assay v3.0, run at survey level. Sequencing aimed to cover about 35,000-55,000 T-cell genomes per sample. Produced via immunoSEQ multiplex PCR; TCRdb's table is partial and in-frame only. The table includes about 27,000 clones, almost 80% detected once. The data originate from a study of long-term antiretroviral therapy in people with HIV. Study-level results: There were no data on ART adherence, viral resistance or therapy changes, a gap that limits inferences about post-ART repertoire changes. Post-ART samples showed increased diversity that remained below transplant donor control levels. CDR3 lengths in HIV samples spanned a narrower range than controls.

CDR3 size: 17 residues. CDR1 and CDR2 (germline): SGHAT, FQNNGV. Trimming removed 1 base at V and 3 bases at J, with 16 bases between. The material was unsorted PBMCs, obtained 2.1 years after starting antiretroviral therapy. The rearrangement links TRBV11-2 to TRBJ2-1, with D possibly being TRBD1 or TRBD2 (5 bases each). The clonotype originates from a man in his thirties or forties with HIV. In DNA form, the CDR3 reads TGTGCCAGCAGCTTAGCGGGTTGGGGGAGTGGCTACAATGAGCAGTTCTTC. Encoded protein: CASSLAGWGSGYNEQFF.